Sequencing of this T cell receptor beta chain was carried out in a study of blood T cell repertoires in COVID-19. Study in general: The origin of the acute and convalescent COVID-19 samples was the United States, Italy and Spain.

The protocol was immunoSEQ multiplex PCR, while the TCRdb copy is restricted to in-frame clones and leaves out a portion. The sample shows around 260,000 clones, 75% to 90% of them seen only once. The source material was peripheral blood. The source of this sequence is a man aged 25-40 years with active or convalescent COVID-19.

Here the CDR3 reads CASSDQGGSNQPQHF. The CDR3 nucleotides are TGTGCCAGCTCAGATCAAGGAGGAAGTAATCAGCCCCAGCATTTT. The J gene is TRBJ1-5, the V gene TRBV18; the D is unclear. Germline assignment: CDR1 KGHSH and CDR2 LQKENI. The V and J ends lost 5 bases and 4 bases respectively, with 15 bases between them. The CDR3 is 15 amino acids.